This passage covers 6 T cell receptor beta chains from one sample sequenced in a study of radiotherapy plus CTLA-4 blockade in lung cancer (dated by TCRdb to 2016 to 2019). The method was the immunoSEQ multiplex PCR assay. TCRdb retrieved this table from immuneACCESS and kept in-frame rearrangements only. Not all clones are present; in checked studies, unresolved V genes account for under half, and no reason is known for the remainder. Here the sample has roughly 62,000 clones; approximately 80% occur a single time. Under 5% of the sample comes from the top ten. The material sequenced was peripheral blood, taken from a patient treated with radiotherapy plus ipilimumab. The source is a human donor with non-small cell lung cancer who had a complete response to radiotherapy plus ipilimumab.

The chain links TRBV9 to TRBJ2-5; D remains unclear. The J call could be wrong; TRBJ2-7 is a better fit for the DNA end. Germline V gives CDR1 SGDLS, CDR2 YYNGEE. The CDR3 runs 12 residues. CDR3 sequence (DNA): TGTGCCAGCAGCGGATCTAACTACGAGCAGTACTTC. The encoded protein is CASSGSNYEQYF.

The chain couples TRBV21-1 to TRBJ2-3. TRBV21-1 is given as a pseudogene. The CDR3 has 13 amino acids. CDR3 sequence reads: CASSKNHTDTQYF. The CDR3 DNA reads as TGTGCCAGCAGCAAAAACCACACAGATACGCAGTATTTT.

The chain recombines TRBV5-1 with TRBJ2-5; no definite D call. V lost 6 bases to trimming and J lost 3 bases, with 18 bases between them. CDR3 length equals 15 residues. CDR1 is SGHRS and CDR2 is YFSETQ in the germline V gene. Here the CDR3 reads CASKSATATKETQYF. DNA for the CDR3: TGCGCCAGCAAATCGGCTACCGCCACGAAAGAGACCCAGTACTTC.

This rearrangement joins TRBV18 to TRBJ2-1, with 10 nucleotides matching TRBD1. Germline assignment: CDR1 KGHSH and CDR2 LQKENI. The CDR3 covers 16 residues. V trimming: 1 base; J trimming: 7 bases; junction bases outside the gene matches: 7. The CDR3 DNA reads TGTGCCAGCTCACCACAGGGGACAGGGGTGAGGAATGAGCAGTTCTTC. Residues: CASSPQGTGVRNEQFF.

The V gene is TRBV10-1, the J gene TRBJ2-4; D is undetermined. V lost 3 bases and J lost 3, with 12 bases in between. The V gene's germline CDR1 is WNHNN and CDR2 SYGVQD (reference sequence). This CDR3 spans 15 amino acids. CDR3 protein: CASSETSSGKNIQYF. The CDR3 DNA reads TGCGCCAGCAGTGAAACCTCGAGTGGCAAAAACATTCAGTACTTC.

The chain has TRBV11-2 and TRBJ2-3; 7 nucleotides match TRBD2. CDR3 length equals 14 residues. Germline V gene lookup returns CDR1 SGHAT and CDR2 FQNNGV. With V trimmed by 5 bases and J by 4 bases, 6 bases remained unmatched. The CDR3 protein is CASSPQAGSDTQYF. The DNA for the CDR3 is TGTGCCAGCAGCCCCCAAGCGGGGTCAGATACGCAGTATTTT.